The 25 T cell receptor beta chains in this list originate from one sample, sequenced in a study of blood T cell repertoires in COVID-19. Method: immunoSEQ multiplex PCR; TCRdb's copy keeps in-frame clones and lacks some. The sample has approximately 270,000 clones; about 80% are singletons. Source material: peripheral blood. These receptors all come from a man at least 80 years old with acute or convalescent COVID-19.

The chain has TRBV5-5 and TRBJ2-7; TRBD2 is a possible D gene (5 bases). There are 15 residues in the CDR3. Trimming took off 1 base at V and 0 bases at J, with 11 bases between the two ends. Germline V CDR1 and CDR2: SGHKS, YYEKEE (reference sequence). This chain's CDR3 is CASSLTGRDSYEQYF. As DNA, the CDR3 is TGTGCCAGCAGCTTGACCGGACGGGACTCCTACGAGCAGTACTTC.

The V gene is TRBV28, the J gene TRBJ1-5, with a possible D match to TRBD1 (6 bases). CDR1 and CDR2 (germline): MDHEN, SYDVKM. Trimming took 1 base from V and 0 from J, leaving 10 bases between them. This CDR3 has 16 residues. The CDR3, as DNA: TGTGCCAGCAGTTTATACCGGACAGTTAGCAATCAGCCCCAGCATTTT. It specifies CASSLYRTVSNQPQHF.

This chain connects TRBV3-1 (or the pseudogene TRBV3-2) to TRBJ2-1; D is possibly TRBD1 (5 bases). V was shortened by 5 bases and J by 6 bases, with 17 bases between the two germline ends. Germline V gene data show CDR1 as LGHDT and CDR2 as YNNKEL (reference sequence). CDR3 length equals 15 residues. This CDR3 is CASSLIGLGANEQFF. The CDR3 region has the DNA TGTGCCAGCAGCTTGATTGGGCTAGGGGCCAATGAGCAGTTCTTC.

V gene TRBV5-4 combines with J gene TRBJ2-1, with 16 bases lining up with TRBD2. V dropped 4 bases and J dropped 4; count of bases not matched to a gene: 5. The CDR3 length is 17 residues. The V gene's germline CDR1 is SGHNT and CDR2 YYREEE (reference sequence). The CDR3 reads CASSPGLAGGQYNEQFF. In DNA, the CDR3 is TGTGCCAGCAGCCCGGGACTAGCGGGGGGGCAATACAATGAGCAGTTCTTC.

The chain has TRBV18 and TRBJ1-2; TRBD1 matches 7 bases. CDR1 KGHSH and CDR2 LQKENI come from the germline V gene. The CDR3 is made up of 15 amino acids. The V segment lost 4 bases and the J segment 2 bases; nucleotides outside the gene matches: 7. CDR3 amino acids: CASSLGQRGNYGYTF. The DNA for the CDR3 is TGTGCCAGCTCACTGGGACAGCGGGGGAACTATGGCTACACCTTC. Using reference TRBV18 and TRBJ1-2 for the parts outside the CDR3, the full variable domain is NAGVMQNPRHLVRRRGQEARLRCSPMKGHSHVYWYRQLPEEGLKFMVYLQKENIIDESGMPKERFSAEFPKEGPSILRIQQVVRGDSAAYFCASSLGQRGNYGYTFGSGTRLTVV.

The count of this clone is one. The J gene is TRBJ1-1, the V gene TRBV7-3; 8 bases fit TRBD1. Trimming cost V 5 bases and J 1 base; bases outside gene matches: 3. Germline CDR1 is SGHTA and CDR2 is FQGTGA. There are 14 residues in the CDR3. The CDR3 coding sequence is TGTGCCAGCAGCCCCGGACAGGGGAACACTGAAGCTTTCTTT. Translated, it gives CASSPGQGNTEAFF.

This chain connects TRBV19 to TRBJ2-3; no definite D call. Germline V lookup: CDR1 LNHDA, CDR2 SQIVND (reference sequence). Trimming shortened V by 7 bases and J by 0 bases, and 8 bases separated the two germline ends. This CDR3 spans 13 amino acids. The CDR3 loop is CASKIASTDTQYF. In DNA form, the CDR3 reads TGTGCCAGTAAGATAGCTAGCACAGATACGCAGTATTTT.

J is TRBJ1-5 and V is TRBV28; 8 bases fit TRBD1. There are 15 residues in the CDR3. The trim removed 7 bases at V and 1 base at J, leaving 6 bases unmatched. Looked up from germline, CDR1 is MDHEN and CDR2 is SYDVKM. CDR3 amino acids: CASNQGQASNQPQHF. For the CDR3, the DNA is TGTGCCAGCAACCAGGGACAGGCGAGCAATCAGCCCCAGCATTTT.

The CDR3 loop is CATSDSNSYEQYF. In nucleotides, the CDR3 is TGTGCCACCAGTGATAGCAACTCCTACGAGCAGTACTTC. The rearrangement joins TRBV24-1 to TRBJ2-7; D uncertain. The germline V and J ends were trimmed by 3 bases and 0 bases, with 5 bases remaining between them. The CDR3 consists of 13 residues. Germline V gives CDR1 KGHDR, CDR2 SFDVKD.

The chain has TRBV14 and TRBJ2-1; D possibly corresponds to TRBD2 (6 bases). The CDR3 has 15 amino acids. Germline CDR1 and CDR2: SGHDN and FVKESK. Trimming stripped 5 bases from V and 5 bases from J, with 16 bases between. The CDR3 DNA follows: TGTGCCAGCAGCGAAGTGGCGGGGCTAAACAATGAGCAGTTCTTC. Its protein product is CASSEVAGLNNEQFF.

The CDR3 DNA reads TGTGCCAGCAGTTACAGGGGGGGGACCACAGATACGCAGTATTTT. Its translation is CASSYRGGTTDTQYF. The chain carries TRBV7-9 and TRBJ2-3; D might be TRBD1 (8 bases). Trimming took off 6 bases at V and 2 bases at J, with 15 bases between the two ends. Germline-derived CDR1 and CDR2 are SEHNR and FQNEAQ (reference sequence). This CDR3 region has 15 residues.

J is TRBJ2-1 and V is TRBV24-1; 8 bases are shared with TRBD1. Germline-derived CDR1 and CDR2 are KGHDR and SFDVKD. Trimming removed 3 bases from V and 0 bases from J; junction bases left unmatched: 3. The CDR3 extends over 16 amino acids. The DNA for the CDR3 is TGTGCCACCAGTGATCCTACAGGGGGCTCCTACAATGAGCAGTTCTTC. Translating it yields CATSDPTGGSYNEQFF.

The J gene is TRBJ2-7, the V gene TRBV20-1; 7 nucleotides agree with TRBD1. After removal of 3 bases from V and 3 bases from J, the junction contained 17 bases not matched to a gene. The length of the CDR3 is 17 residues. Germline lookup yields CDR1 DFQATT and CDR2 SNEGSKA (reference sequence). In DNA form, the CDR3 reads TGCAGTGCTAGTCCCAACCCCCAGGGGGTTTCAATCTACGAGCAGTACTTC. It translates to CSASPNPQGVSIYEQYF.

The genes are TRBV2 and TRBJ2-7; TRBD1 agrees at 8 bases. Germline V lookup: CDR1 SNHLY, CDR2 FYNNEI. Unmatched junction bases numbered 8, after V lost 7 bases and J lost 3 bases. The CDR3 covers 14 residues. The CDR3 spells CASKHEQGGYEQYF. CDR3 coding DNA: TGTGCCAGCAAGCACGAACAGGGGGGCTACGAGCAGTACTTC.

The rearrangement links TRBV18 to TRBJ1-5; D is unresolved. This CDR3 is 16 amino acids long. Germline V gene data show CDR1 as KGHSH and CDR2 as LQKENI. The V and J ends lost 0 bases and 0 bases respectively, with 9 bases between them. CDR3 sequence (DNA): TGTGCCAGCTCACCACCACCTCGGGGTAGCAATCAGCCCCAGCATTTT. Its protein is CASSPPPRGSNQPQHF. The full variable domain, completed using reference TRBV18 and TRBJ1-5, is NAGVMQNPRHLVRRRGQEARLRCSPMKGHSHVYWYRQLPEEGLKFMVYLQKENIIDESGMPKERFSAEFPKEGPSILRIQQVVRGDSAAYFCASSPPPRGSNQPQHFGDGTRLSIL.

The rearrangement links TRBV18 to TRBJ2-1; D gene ambiguous. The CDR3 runs to 15 residues. Germline V gene data show CDR1 as KGHSH and CDR2 as LQKENI. V was trimmed by 2 bases and J by 8 bases, leaving 16 bases between them. This CDR3 is CASSPIVTSLDEQFF. In DNA, the CDR3 is TGTGCCAGCTCACCAATCGTAACTTCTCTGGATGAGCAGTTCTTC.

The gene calls are TRBV28 and TRBJ1-4; 11 nucleotides agree with TRBD1. The CDR3 spans 14 residues. V shed 5 bases and J 10 bases; nucleotides not matched to a gene: 6. Germline-derived CDR1 and CDR2 are MDHEN and SYDVKM. CDR3 nucleotide sequence: TGTGCCAGCAGTCCCCCCGGGACAGGGGGAAAACTGTTTTTT. This sequence encodes CASSPPGTGGKLFF.

This chain links TRBV6-5 with TRBJ2-1; D is unresolved. Germline CDR1 reads MNHEY; CDR2 reads SVGAGI. There are 12 residues in the CDR3. V lost 7 bases and J lost 3, with 7 bases in between. CDR3 amino acids: CASMKLYNEQFF. The CDR3 DNA reads as TGTGCCAGCATGAAGCTCTACAATGAGCAGTTCTTC.

This rearrangement joins TRBV9 to TRBJ2-3; TRBD2 matches 15 bases. The CDR3 loop spans 20 amino acids. Germline V gene lookup returns CDR1 SGDLS and CDR2 YYNGEE. Germline trimming cut 3 bases from V and 2 bases from J; bases unmatched to any gene: 13. The CDR3 coding sequence is TGTGCCAGCAGCGCATTCCCCGGGACTAGCGGGAGGCCTCTCACAGATACGCAGTATTTT. Amino acids: CASSAFPGTSGRPLTDTQYF.

V and J are TRBV28 and TRBJ2-6; D might be TRBD2 (6 bases). Germline V gene lookup returns CDR1 MDHEN and CDR2 SYDVKM. The V gene lost 6 bases and the J gene lost 2 bases, with 20 bases spanning the gap. The CDR3 has 18 residues. CDR3 DNA: TGTGCCAGCAGCTACTACTATAGGGAGGAGGCTGGGGCCAACGTCCTGACTTTC. Translated: CASSYYYREEAGANVLTF.

For this clone: Different DNA sequences within this sample yield the same CDR3. V gene TRBV19 combines with J gene TRBJ2-7; 13 bases align to TRBD2. J gave up 0 bases and V 4 bases, and 0 bases lay outside the gene matches. This CDR3 is 15 amino acids long. Germline V gene sequence: CDR1 LNHDA, CDR2 SQIVND (reference sequence). The CDR3 bases are TGTGCCAGTAGTAGGACTAGCGGGAGCTCCTACGAGCAGTACTTC. This sequence encodes CASSRTSGSSYEQYF.

The genes are TRBV19 and TRBJ1-3; D unclear. CDR1 is LNHDA, CDR2 SQIVND, per germline (reference sequence). Trimming shortened V by 3 bases and J by 4 bases, and 10 bases separated the two germline ends. The CDR3 runs to 14 residues. The CDR3 nucleotides read TGTGCCAGTAGTATGGGCCTACAGGGAAACACCATATATTTT. Translating gives CASSMGLQGNTIYF.

The gene calls are TRBV6-5 and TRBJ2-2, with TRBD2 identical over 7 bases. The CDR3 totals 14 residues. CDR1 is MNHEY and CDR2 is SVGAGI in the germline V gene. V dropped 7 bases and J dropped 1; count of bases not matched to a gene: 3. This CDR3 reads CASKRGVNTGELFF. In DNA, the CDR3 is TGTGCCAGCAAACGGGGGGTGAACACCGGGGAGCTGTTTTTT.

The chain combines TRBV11-3 with TRBJ1-1; D is uncertain. CDR3 size: 15 residues. CDR1 and CDR2 (germline): SGHNT, YENEEA. V was cut by 0 bases and J by 5 bases, with 13 bases left in between. This CDR3 is CASSLDGRGETEAFF. As DNA, the CDR3 is TGTGCCAGCAGCTTAGATGGGCGGGGAGAGACTGAAGCTTTCTTT.

This chain joins TRBV5-1 and TRBJ2-7; 10 bases fit TRBD1. This CDR3 is 14 amino acids long. The V segment lost 4 bases and the J segment 4 bases; nucleotides outside the gene matches: 5. The V gene's germline CDR1 is SGHRS and CDR2 YFSETQ. This chain's CDR3 is CASSPSGQGYEQYF. CDR3 in DNA: TGCGCCAGCAGCCCATCGGGACAGGGGTACGAGCAGTACTTC.